This T cell receptor (beta chain) is drawn from a study of blood T cell repertoires in COVID-19 (dated by TCRdb to 2018 to 2021). Background for the entire study: Samples from collaborators originated in the United States, Italy and Spain and spanned both the acute and convalescent phases of COVID-19. The prospective study material was composed of cDNA or gDNA derived from T cells, B-cell-depleted T cells, or PBMCs. The dataset comprised deeply sampled blood TCRbeta repertoires from subjects exposed to, actively infected with, or recovered from COVID-19. The repertoires were made available in a free public database intended to serve as a resource for research on the immune response to SARS-CoV-2. Samples came from the ongoing ImmuneRACE study (first 160 participants) plus 1,254 subjects from 6 global collaborators. Sample metadata almost always included a de-identified subject ID, COVID-19 status, age in years and sex. HLA class I and class II types, where available, came from metadata supplied by the sample provider rather than from assay-based typing.

About this clone itself: Its antigen remains unidentified. No base quality information exists; no much larger clone differs at one position.

The immunoSEQ Assay, a bias-controlled multiplex PCR, was used to amplify TCRbeta CDR3 regions from genomic DNA. The paper's processing steps were these. Nucleated cell counts per sample were estimated from amplification of reference gene primers within the assay. To quantify the absolute abundance of each unique TCRbeta CDR3 rearrangement, sequence reads were collapsed and filtered. Productive Simpson clonality was computed per sample as the square root of Simpson's diversity index over productive rearrangements. Here the immuneACCESS table is served through TCRdb, limited to in-frame sequences with V and J called. Missing clones are a known gap in these copies; in checked studies unresolved V genes cover under half, and the rest lacks a known reason. Clone size and V and J calls were adopted from that table, with D and trimming inferred from the DNA. Counted in this sample were about 260,000 clones; more than 90% of them appeared once. The top ten hold 2% to 3% of the sample.

Overall study results and their limits: How much clinical and demographic metadata was included differed by source and by participant, and the metadata was provided uncurated.

At one collaborating source in Seattle, patients were enrolled during active infection and were followed longitudinally through the course of disease. The collaborating institutions used their own protocols to collect whole blood in K2EDTA tubes. For TCRbeta analysis, collaborators shipped samples as frozen whole blood, isolated PBMCs, or DNA extracted from either of those sample types. V was cut back by 7 bases and J by 7 bases, leaving a gap of 17 bases between them. Including the terminal cysteine and phenylalanine, the CDR3 comprises 14 residues. Only the CDR3 region is kept as DNA, spanning 42 bases read in frame from base 1. The CDR1 and CDR2 encoded by the germline V gene are ENHRY and SYGVKD.

The source is a person aged 18 to 35 with COVID-19, enrolled during active disease. The sequence is built from TRBV10-3 and TRBJ2-1, with TRBD2 perhaps the D gene, on 5 matching bases. The material sequenced was peripheral blood. The CDR3: CAITPGRERNEQFF. The sequenced DNA: TGTGCCATCACCCCCGGCAGAGAGCGGAATGAGCAGTTCTTC.